These 28 T cell receptor beta chains share one sample of origin, sequenced in a study of blood T cell repertoires in COVID-19. TCRdb's copy holds only in-frame clones and misses some; the assay was immunoSEQ multiplex PCR. The table includes 350,000 to 550,000 clones, roughly 89% detected once. The material sequenced was peripheral blood. Every receptor here comes from a woman in her twenties or thirties with acute or convalescent COVID-19.

The chain recombines TRBV5-1 with TRBJ2-7; 7 bases line up with TRBD2. This CDR3 region has 15 residues. Germline CDR1 and CDR2: SGHRS and YFSETQ. J was trimmed by 0 bases and V by 1 base; bases with no gene match: 4. As DNA, the CDR3 is TGCGCCAGCAGCTTGATTGGGGGGGACTCCTACGAGCAGTACTTC. Translated: CASSLIGGDSYEQYF.

In this sample, this clone turned up once. This chain connects TRBV9 to TRBJ2-5; 12 bases align to TRBD2. J lost 2 bases, V lost 0 bases, and 5 bases had no gene match. CDR1 is SGDLS and CDR2 is YYNGEE in the germline V gene. The CDR3 has 17 residues. In DNA, the CDR3 is TGTGCCAGCAGCGTAGGACTAGCGGGGGACCTACAAGAGACCCAGTACTTC. Encoded protein: CASSVGLAGDLQETQYF.

The chain combines TRBV30 with TRBJ1-3, with D possibly TRBD1 on 5 matching bases. Germline lookup yields CDR1 GTSNPN and CDR2 SVGIG (reference sequence). Trimming removed 4 bases at V and 0 bases at J, with 10 bases between. The CDR3 loop spans 14 amino acids. The CDR3 loop reads CAWNRDSSGNTIYF. As DNA, the CDR3 is TGTGCCTGGAATCGAGACAGCTCTGGAAACACCATATATTTT.

The rearrangement links TRBV2 to TRBJ2-5; tentative D call: TRBD2 (5 bases). Germline V gene data show CDR1 as SNHLY and CDR2 as FYNNEI. The V and J ends lost 0 bases and 7 bases respectively, with 12 bases between them. This CDR3 comprises 14 residues. In nucleotides, the CDR3 is TGTGCCAGCAGTGAAGCGACACTAGTTGGGACCCAGTACTTC. Amino acid sequence: CASSEATLVGTQYF.

The chain links TRBV5-1 to TRBJ1-1; 7 bases agree with TRBD1. V was pared by 0 bases and J by 3 bases, with 8 bases of the junction left unmatched. CDR3 length: 16 residues. Germline V gives CDR1 SGHRS, CDR2 YFSETQ. In DNA form, the CDR3 reads TGCGCCAGCAGCTTGGAGATTAGGGGGCGGTACACTGAAGCTTTCTTT. Translation gives CASSLEIRGRYTEAFF.

This clone was observed once. The V call is TRBV14, the J call TRBJ2-5; D may be TRBD2 (6 bases). Germline assignment: CDR1 SGHDN and CDR2 FVKESK. The CDR3 contains 14 residues. V lost 3 bases and J lost 5, with 13 bases in between. The CDR3, as DNA: TGTGCCAGCAGCCAGGTGGAGGGCACGGAGACCCAGTACTTC. Protein: CASSQVEGTETQYF.

This sequence joins TRBV4-2 and TRBJ2-3; 10 bases match TRBD2. Unmatched junction bases numbered 8, after V lost 4 bases and J lost 1 base. Looked up from germline, CDR1 is LGHNA and CDR2 is YNFKEQ. The CDR3 sequence is 17 residues long. DNA for the CDR3: TGTGCCAGCAGCCTCAAGGCCAGCGGGGGGGGCACAGATACGCAGTATTTT. Its protein product is CASSLKASGGGTDTQYF.

This chain uses TRBV6-5 with TRBJ1-1; 7 nucleotides line up with TRBD1. Trimming took 5 bases from V and 4 from J; bases not matched to a gene: 4. The CDR3 sequence is 13 residues long. From germline, CDR1 is MNHEY and CDR2 SVGAGI. This CDR3 is CASSLRQGTEAFF. The CDR3 DNA reads as TGTGCCAGCAGTCTAAGACAGGGCACTGAAGCTTTCTTT.

The chain has TRBV10-2 and TRBJ1-2, with D tentatively TRBD1 (6 bases). The V gene lost 6 bases and the J gene lost 0 bases, with 11 bases spanning the gap. The CDR3 sequence is 14 residues long. The germline CDR1 and CDR2 sequences are WSHSY and SAAADI. The CDR3 region has the DNA TGCGCCAGCAGCCCGACAGGAGCTAACTATGGCTACACCTTC. Protein product: CASSPTGANYGYTF.

This clone was detected a few times. The chain couples TRBV5-6 to TRBJ1-3; D may be TRBD1 (5 bases). CDR1 is SGHDT, CDR2 YYEEEE, per germline. The ends were cut back, 0 bases at V and 4 bases at J, with 11 bases in the middle. CDR3 size: 15 residues. In DNA, the CDR3 is TGTGCCAGCAGCTTGGGACAGTTCCCCGGAAACACCATATATTTT. Protein sequence: CASSLGQFPGNTIYF.

This clone was detected once. The chain recombines TRBV19 with TRBJ2-5, with D perhaps TRBD1 (5 bases). Per germline, CDR1 LNHDA and CDR2 SQIVND (reference sequence). The V end lost 1 base, the J end lost 5 bases, and 11 bases lay between the germline ends. There are 14 residues in the CDR3. CDR3 in DNA: TGTGCCAGTAGTATAGCGGCAGGGTTGGAGACCCAGTACTTC. This gives the protein CASSIAAGLETQYF. The full variable domain, rest sourced from reference TRBV19 and TRBJ2-5, is DGGITQSPKYLFRKEGQNVTLSCEQNLNHDAMYWYRQDPGQGLRLIYYSQIVNDFQKGDIAEGYSVSREKKESFPLTVTSAQKNPTAFYLCASSIAAGLETQYFGPGTRLLVL.

The rearrangement joins TRBV7-9 to TRBJ1-2; unclear D gene. The CDR3 contains 15 residues. The V end was cut by 2 bases, the J end by 4 bases, with 14 bases between. Looked up from germline, CDR1 is SEHNR and CDR2 is FQNEAQ (reference sequence). CDR3 protein: CASSLMVLGVYGYTF. As DNA, the CDR3 is TGTGCCAGCAGCTTAATGGTGTTGGGAGTCTATGGCTACACCTTC.

This clone was seen only once. The V and J genes are TRBV5-1 and TRBJ1-1; D perhaps matches TRBD1 (6 bases). Germline lookup yields CDR1 SGHRS and CDR2 YFSETQ. The CDR3 runs 14 residues. V dropped 0 bases and J dropped 2 bases, with 8 bases sitting between them. In DNA form, the CDR3 reads TGCGCCAGCAGCTTGGGGGACACTAACACTGAAGCTTTCTTT. It encodes CASSLGDTNTEAFF.

V gene TRBV27 combines with J gene TRBJ2-7, with 7 bases aligning to TRBD1. The CDR3 is made up of 13 amino acids. Germline CDR1 and CDR2: MNHEY and SMNVEV (reference sequence). J lost 6 bases, V lost 8 bases, and 10 bases had no gene match. The CDR3 here is CASAARQGGEQYF. The CDR3 nucleotides are TGTGCCAGCGCCGCCAGACAGGGCGGCGAGCAGTACTTC.

CDR3 sequence: CATSPGAGRAYEQYF. CDR3 bases: TGTGCCACGAGCCCCGGAGCGGGACGGGCCTACGAGCAGTACTTC. The chain couples TRBV6-5 to TRBJ2-7, with TRBD2 matching 7 bases. Germline CDR1 is MNHEY and CDR2 is SVGAGI. CDR3 length: 15 amino acids. The ends lost 10 bases at V and 2 bases at J; junction bases unmatched: 14.

The chain combines TRBV19 with TRBJ1-1; D is possibly TRBD1 (6 bases). In germline, CDR1 is LNHDA, CDR2 SQIVND (reference sequence). The V gene lost 3 bases and the J gene lost 5 bases, with 10 bases spanning the gap. CDR3 length: 13 residues. CDR3 bases: TGTGCCAGTAGTATGGACAGTGAGACTGAAGCTTTCTTT. Amino acids: CASSMDSETEAFF.

The gene calls are TRBV16 and TRBJ2-7; possible D gene TRBD1, 6 bases. Per germline, CDR1 KGHSY and CDR2 FQNENV. The CDR3 is made up of 16 amino acids. V was pared by 2 bases and J by 2 bases, with 16 bases between. CDR3 bases: TGTGCCAGCAGCCAAAAGCGGCAGGGGAATACCTACGAGCAGTACTTC. Its translation: CASSQKRQGNTYEQYF. Full variable domain (missing parts from reference TRBV16 and TRBJ2-7): GEEVAQTPKHLVRGEGQKAKLYCAPIKGHSYVFWYQQVLKNEFKFLISFQNENVFDETGMPKERFSAKCLPNSPCSLEIQATKLEDSAVYFCASSQKRQGNTYEQYFGPGTRLTVT.

V usage is TRBV2 and J usage is TRBJ2-7; the match to TRBD2 covers 8 bases. This CDR3 has 15 residues. Germline CDR1 and CDR2: SNHLY and FYNNEI. After removal of 6 bases from V and 2 bases from J, the junction contained 9 bases not matched to a gene. The CDR3 region is CASSPERGPAYEQYF. CDR3 bases: TGTGCCAGCAGCCCCGAGCGGGGGCCCGCCTACGAGCAGTACTTC.

In this sample, this clone turned up once. V is TRBV19 and J is TRBJ1-1; D is perhaps TRBD1 (5 bases). The ends were cut back, 3 bases at V and 5 bases at J, with 13 bases in the middle. This CDR3 spans 14 amino acids. Germline V CDR1 and CDR2: LNHDA, SQIVND (reference sequence). The CDR3: CASSIKDRGTEAFF. DNA for the CDR3: TGTGCCAGTAGTATTAAGGATCGGGGGACTGAAGCTTTCTTT.

V and J are TRBV15 and TRBJ1-2; 7 bases map to TRBD1. The CDR3 covers 15 residues. Germline V gene lookup returns CDR1 LNHNV and CDR2 YYDKDF (reference sequence). With 9 bases clipped from V and 0 bases from J, the junction kept 10 bases outside the gene matches. CDR3 region: CATRTGTSTNYGYTF. In DNA form, the CDR3 reads TGTGCCACTAGGACAGGAACATCAACTAACTATGGCTACACCTTC.

The CDR3 sequence: CASSLEGPTYEQYF. The CDR3 region has the DNA TGTGCCAGCAGCTTAGAGGGCCCTACCTACGAGCAGTACTTC. The rearrangement uses TRBV11-2 and TRBJ2-7; D uncertain. The length of the CDR3 is 14 residues. V shed 0 bases and J shed 2 bases, with 8 bases lying between them. Germline CDR1 SGHAT, CDR2 FQNNGV.

V is TRBV2 and J is TRBJ2-7, with D perhaps matching TRBD2 (5 bases). Germline V CDR1 and CDR2: SNHLY, FYNNEI. V dropped 8 bases and J dropped 5 bases, with 19 bases sitting between them. The CDR3 covers 14 residues. The chain's CDR3 is CASRKGRPGDEQYF. As DNA, the CDR3 is TGTGCCAGCCGCAAAGGGCGGCCCGGGGACGAGCAGTACTTC.

V gene TRBV19 combines with J gene TRBJ1-5; D might be TRBD1 (5 bases). Trimming left V 5 bases short and J 4 bases short, with 15 bases between. The CDR3 runs 15 residues. CDR1 LNHDA and CDR2 SQIVND come from the germline V gene (reference sequence). CDR3: CASSPSGGGNQPQHF. The DNA for the CDR3 is TGTGCCAGTAGTCCCTCCGGCGGGGGAAATCAGCCCCAGCATTTT.

Concerning this clone: Other nucleotide sequences in the sample specify the same CDR3. The chain carries TRBV7-2 and TRBJ1-2, with TRBD1 identical over 8 bases. V dropped 4 bases and J dropped 4; count of bases not matched to a gene: 11. The germline V gene has CDR1 SGHTA and CDR2 FQGNSA. The CDR3 has 16 residues. The CDR3 DNA reads as TGTGCCAGCAGCTCCGGCGGGACAGGTTTACTCTATGGCTACACCTTC. Residues: CASSSGGTGLLYGYTF. The variable domain in full, with the rest retrieved from reference TRBV7-2 and TRBJ1-2, is GAGVSQSPSNKVTEKGKDVELRCDPISGHTALYWYRQSLGQGLEFLIYFQGNSAPDKSGLPSDRFSAERTGGSVSTLTIQRTQQEDSAVYLCASSSGGTGLLYGYTFGSGTRLTVV.

The chain links TRBV10-2 to TRBJ2-7; maybe TRBD1 (5 bases). The V end lost 3 bases, the J end lost 7 bases, and 25 bases lay between the germline ends. CDR1 and CDR2 from the germline V gene are WSHSY and SAAADI. CDR3 length: 17 amino acids. CDR3 nucleotide sequence: TGCGCCAGCAGTGACCTACCCAACGTAGGGGTGAAGGGGGAGCAGTACTTC. Protein product: CASSDLPNVGVKGEQYF.

The chain uses TRBV5-1 and TRBJ2-1, with TRBD2 matching over 12 bases. Trimming cost V 4 bases and J 8 bases; bases outside gene matches: 7. The germline V gene encodes CDR1 SGHRS and CDR2 YFSETQ. CDR3 size: 15 residues. CDR3 protein: CASSVLAGGMHEQFF. CDR3 bases: TGCGCCAGCAGCGTACTAGCGGGGGGAATGCATGAGCAGTTCTTC.

As for this clone: Because the CDR3's place on the DNA is in doubt, the DNA is left out and the CDR3 is given as listed by TCRdb. J is TRBJ2-1 and V is TRBV19; TRBD2 is the table's D call and was not checked against the DNA. The germline V gene has CDR1 LNHDA and CDR2 SQIVND (reference sequence). The CDR3 spans 15 amino acids, including both terminal residues. The CDR3 spells CASSILESSYNEQFF.

The V gene is TRBV30, the J gene TRBJ1-1; D is ambiguous. The CDR3 is 14 residues long. Germline V gene lookup returns CDR1 GTSNPN and CDR2 SVGIG (reference sequence). The germline V and J ends were trimmed by 2 bases and 3 bases, with 13 bases remaining between them. The CDR3 region has the DNA TGTGCCTGGAGTATTCGGGGTGCGGACACTGAAGCTTTCTTT. Translation: CAWSIRGADTEAFF.